Below, 3 T cell receptor beta chains from the same sample are listed, as sequenced in a study of vaccination effects on CD4 cells after COVID-19. Their antigens are not known. Method: immunoSEQ multiplex PCR; TCRdb's copy keeps in-frame clones and lacks some. The table has around 55,000 clones, 55% to 75% seen once. In the ViraFEST assay, antigen-specific CD4+ clonotypes were identified by expansion after peptide-pool stimulation. The culture ran for about 11 days, and then CD4+ T cells were isolated. Among the vaccine recipients, none had a prior SARS-CoV-2 infection, and nucleocapsid antibodies were negative. This specimen consisted of CD4+ T cells from PBMCs cultured with SARS-CoV-2 spike peptides, obtained before COVID-19 vaccination. Receptors were obtained from a human donor who received a COVID-19 vaccine.

This chain links TRBV6-1 with TRBJ1-1, with D maybe TRBD1 (5 bases). With 3 bases removed from V and 1 base from J, the gap between germline ends came to 12 bases. The CDR3 consists of 15 residues. Germline V gene sequence: CDR1 MNHNS, CDR2 SASEGT. The CDR3 DNA sequence: TGTGCCAGCAGTGAGGCACGGGACTGGAACACTGAAGCTTTCTTT. Protein product: CASSEARDWNTEAFF.

This clone was observed a handful of times. The chain couples TRBV7-2 to TRBJ2-7; weak D call: TRBD1 (5 bases). The CDR3 covers 14 residues. Germline V gene lookup returns CDR1 SGHTA and CDR2 FQGNSA. V was clipped by 5 bases and J by 0 bases, with 11 bases between them. The CDR3 coding sequence is TGTGCCAGCAGCGGTGGGGCCAGCTCCTACGAGCAGTACTTC. Protein sequence: CASSGGASSYEQYF.

The chain uses TRBV19 and TRBJ2-3, with 7 bases fitting TRBD2. Germline V lookup: CDR1 LNHDA, CDR2 SQIVND (reference sequence). The CDR3 spans 15 residues. Trimming cost V 3 bases and J 3 bases; bases outside gene matches: 6. The CDR3 region is CASSIRRAGTDTQYF. CDR3 bases: TGTGCCAGTAGTATTAGGAGAGCGGGGACAGATACGCAGTATTTT.